The 17 T cell receptor beta chains reported below all come from one sample, sequenced in a study of blood T cell repertoires in COVID-19. Only in-frame clones appear in the TCRdb table, and some are missing; sequencing was by immunoSEQ multiplex PCR. The data show over 200,000 clones, with 90% seen just once and more than 13% held by the top ten. Sequenced input: PBMCs or T cells enriched from blood (not recorded which). The source is a man aged 30-40 years who had been exposed to COVID-19.

The V call is TRBV4-1, the J call TRBJ2-7; 9 positions match TRBD1. This CDR3 comprises 15 residues. V trimming: 2 bases; J trimming: 6 bases; junction bases outside the gene matches: 8. CDR1 and CDR2 from the germline V gene are MGHRA and YSYEKL. The CDR3 nucleotides are TGCGCCAGCAGCCAACCCGGGACAGGGAATGGCGAGCAGTACTTC. Its translation is CASSQPGTGNGEQYF.

This clone occurred once. CDR3 amino acids: CASSPRQGTNSPLHF. As DNA, the CDR3 is TGTGCCAGCAGCCCGAGACAGGGAACTAATTCACCCCTCCACTTT. This rearrangement joins TRBV9 to TRBJ1-6; 7 bases line up with TRBD1. J gave up 6 bases and V 4 bases, and 7 bases lay outside the gene matches. Per germline, CDR1 SGDLS and CDR2 YYNGEE. The CDR3 is 15 residues long.

The chain recombines TRBV4-3 with TRBJ2-5; the D gene is possibly TRBD1 (6 bases). The V gene's germline CDR1 is LGHNA and CDR2 YSLEER. CDR3 size: 16 residues. The V end was cut by 1 base, the J end by 0 bases, with 12 bases between. This CDR3 reads CASSQGWGRDQETQYF. DNA of the CDR3: TGCGCCAGCAGCCAAGGGTGGGGGCGGGACCAAGAGACCCAGTACTTC.

The chain carries TRBV6-5 and TRBJ1-1; 7 positions agree with TRBD1. J lost 4 bases, V lost 11 bases, and 7 bases had no gene match. The germline CDR1 and CDR2 sequences are MNHEY and SVGAGI. There are 12 residues in the CDR3. The CDR3 reads CALEGAGTEAFF. CDR3 bases: TGTGCCCTCGAGGGGGCGGGCACTGAAGCTTTCTTT.

A few counts support this clone. The chain has TRBV4-2 and TRBJ2-3; 9 bases agree with TRBD2. The CDR3 spans 15 residues. Looked up from germline, CDR1 is LGHNA and CDR2 is YNFKEQ. The ends lost 1 base at V and 4 bases at J; junction bases unmatched: 3. CDR3 sequence (DNA): TGTGCCAGCAGCCAAGGGCGGGGGGGCCCAGATACGCAGTATTTT. Protein sequence: CASSQGRGGPDTQYF.

This rearrangement joins TRBV19 to TRBJ1-2, with 11 positions matching TRBD1. The V segment lost 6 bases and the J segment 4 bases; nucleotides outside the gene matches: 13. The CDR3 is 17 amino acids. Germline CDR1 and CDR2: LNHDA and SQIVND (reference sequence). In DNA, the CDR3 is TGTGCCAGTAGGGCCGGGACAGGGGGTGTTAAGGGCTATGGCTACACCTTC. This sequence encodes CASRAGTGGVKGYGYTF.

The chain uses TRBV7-7 and TRBJ2-7; 10 nucleotides agree with TRBD1. V trimming: 5 bases; J trimming: 4 bases; junction bases outside the gene matches: 8. This CDR3 has 15 residues. Germline V gives CDR1 SSHAT, CDR2 FNYEAQ (reference sequence). The CDR3, as DNA: TGTGCCAGCAGCAACACGGGACAGGGGTCTTACGAGCAGTACTTC. Translation: CASSNTGQGSYEQYF.

V and J are TRBV5-1 and TRBJ2-7, with 9 positions matching TRBD1. J gave up 4 bases and V 4 bases, and 3 bases lay outside the gene matches. This CDR3 has 13 amino acids. The germline V gene encodes CDR1 SGHRS and CDR2 YFSETQ. CDR3 protein: CASSPTGGYEQYF. CDR3 nucleotides: TGCGCCAGCAGCCCGACAGGGGGTTACGAGCAGTACTTC.

Note on this clone: The sample has other DNA sequences that encode this CDR3 too. V is TRBV3-1 (or the pseudogene TRBV3-2) and J is TRBJ2-5; D is unclear. Trimming took off 0 bases at V and 2 bases at J, with 10 bases between the two ends. CDR3 size: 15 residues. The germline gives CDR1 LGHDT, CDR2 YNNKEL (reference sequence). For the CDR3, the DNA is TGTGCCAGCAGCCAAGATGTGAACAGACAAGAGACCCAGTACTTC. Its protein is CASSQDVNRQETQYF.

V and J are TRBV12-3 or TRBV12-4 and TRBJ1-3; D not resolved. V lost 3 bases and J lost 2, with 2 bases in between. CDR3 length equals 12 residues. The CDR3 DNA follows: TGTGCCAGCAGTTTCACTGGAAACACCATATATTTT. Protein: CASSFTGNTIYF.

V is TRBV7-8 and J is TRBJ2-7; D not certain. CDR3 length: 16 residues. Deletions cut 1 base from V and 0 bases from J, with 13 bases between. The germline CDR1 and CDR2 sequences are SGHVS and FQNEAQ. The CDR3 loop reads CASSLVWQVLSYEQYF. DNA of the CDR3: TGTGCCAGCAGCTTAGTGTGGCAGGTTCTCTCCTACGAGCAGTACTTC.

The V and J genes are TRBV27 and TRBJ2-3, with D perhaps TRBD2 (6 bases). Germline V gene sequence: CDR1 MNHEY, CDR2 SMNVEV (reference sequence). CDR3 length equals 15 residues. V lost 5 bases and J lost 0, with 12 bases in between. The DNA for the CDR3 is TGTGCCAGCAGTCCGGGACTCCTAAGCACAGATACGCAGTATTTT. Protein sequence: CASSPGLLSTDTQYF.

This chain links TRBV6-5 with TRBJ1-4; TRBD1 matches at 7 bases. V shed 6 bases and J 12 bases; nucleotides not matched to a gene: 10. CDR3 length equals 13 residues. From germline, CDR1 is MNHEY and CDR2 SVGAGI. The CDR3 loop reads CASRGGTALQLFF. The CDR3 DNA sequence: TGTGCCAGCAGAGGTGGGACAGCACTTCAACTGTTTTTT.

This clone appeared a single time. The rearrangement joins TRBV19 to TRBJ1-6; D gene uncertain. CDR3 length equals 14 residues. Deletions cut 5 bases from V and 7 bases from J, with 12 bases between. Germline V gives CDR1 LNHDA, CDR2 SQIVND (reference sequence). CDR3 loop: CASSRNGRNSPLHF. CDR3 coding DNA: TGTGCCAGTAGTCGAAATGGGAGGAATTCACCCCTCCACTTT.

The chain has TRBV7-9 and TRBJ1-2; D possibly corresponds to TRBD1 (5 bases). The CDR3 runs to 17 residues. From germline, CDR1 is SEHNR and CDR2 FQNEAQ (reference sequence). V lost 5 bases, J lost 2 bases, and 21 bases lay in between. CDR3 residues: CASSATVLTGPNYGYTF. The CDR3 DNA reads as TGTGCCAGCAGCGCCACTGTTCTCACAGGCCCCAACTATGGCTACACCTTC.

This clone was seen a few times. This sequence joins TRBV2 and TRBJ2-7, with 8 bases lining up with TRBD2. The CDR3 contains 14 residues. CDR1 is SNHLY and CDR2 is FYNNEI in the germline V gene. The V gene end was trimmed by 3 bases and the J gene end by 4 bases; junction bases not matched to a gene: 5. CDR3 nucleotide sequence: TGTGCCAGCAGTGATGGGGCGGGGGGATACGAGCAGTACTTC. This encodes CASSDGAGGYEQYF.

J is TRBJ2-3 and V is TRBV6-1, with D possibly being TRBD2 (6 bases). Germline loops: CDR1 MNHNS, CDR2 SASEGT. The CDR3 contains 14 residues. V was clipped by 3 bases and J by 3 bases, with 10 bases between them. CDR3 nucleotides: TGTGCCAGCAGTGAGTTTAGCGGAACAGATACGCAGTATTTT. It specifies CASSEFSGTDTQYF.